Presented here are 25 T cell receptor beta chains from one specimen sequenced in a study of cytomegalovirus exposure and HLA in healthy donors. 60 Vbeta and 13 Jbeta primers were used in PCR. TCRdb's copy holds only in-frame clones and misses some; the assay was immunoSEQ multiplex PCR. This repertoire shows more than 95,000 clones, around 85% found once; its top ten account for 3% to 4%. Sequencing was done on a sample of PBMCs. The origin of the receptors is a man between 18 and 29 years old in good health and CMV-seropositive.

The chain combines TRBV10-3 with TRBJ2-5; TRBD1 matches at 8 bases. CDR3 size: 13 residues. CDR1 is ENHRY and CDR2 is SYGVKD in the germline V gene. The junction had 3 bases not matched to a gene; V was cut back by 7 bases and J by 2 bases. The CDR3 here is CAIMRDRQETQYF. CDR3 nucleotide sequence: TGTGCCATCATGAGGGACAGGCAAGAGACCCAGTACTTC.

The chain uses TRBV27 and TRBJ1-2, with 8 bases matching TRBD1. Germline V gives CDR1 MNHEY, CDR2 SMNVEV (reference sequence). The CDR3 runs 15 residues. Trimming took 4 bases from V and 8 from J; bases not matched to a gene: 12. The CDR3 DNA is TGTGCCAGCAGTTCCCGCACGAGGACAGGGTACGGCTACACCTTC. Residues: CASSSRTRTGYGYTF.

This chain joins TRBV7-8 and TRBJ1-6; no firm D call. The V and J ends lost 2 bases and 8 bases respectively, with 10 bases between them. The CDR3 spans 14 residues. The germline gives CDR1 SGHVS, CDR2 FQNEAQ. The CDR3 sequence is CASSLYRGDSPLHF. For the CDR3, the DNA is TGTGCCAGCAGCTTATATCGGGGTGATTCACCCCTCCACTTT.

This clone was recorded once. V gene TRBV5-4 combines with J gene TRBJ1-1, with 7 bases aligning to TRBD1. The germline CDR1 and CDR2 sequences are SGHNT and YYREEE (reference sequence). V shed 1 base, J shed 1 base, and the junction held 4 bases outside the gene matches. CDR3 length: 15 residues. In DNA form, the CDR3 reads TGTGCCAGCAGCTTGCCCGGGACAGAGAACACTGAAGCTTTCTTT. It codes for CASSLPGTENTEAFF.

V gene TRBV7-9 combines with J gene TRBJ1-4; D uncertain. The CDR3 extends over 17 amino acids. The V gene's germline CDR1 is SEHNR and CDR2 FQNEAQ (reference sequence). Trimming took off 1 base at V and 5 bases at J, with 17 bases between the two ends. CDR3 loop: CASSLGWTEAVNEKLFF. CDR3 nucleotide sequence: TGTGCCAGCAGCTTAGGTTGGACTGAAGCAGTAAATGAAAAACTGTTTTTT.

This clone was seen a few times. The CDR3 sequence is CASSLEQGDEKLFF. In nucleotides, the CDR3 is TGTGCCAGCAGCTTGGAACAGGGGGATGAAAAACTGTTTTTT. V gene TRBV5-8 combines with J gene TRBJ1-4, with 8 bases aligning to TRBD1. Germline CDR1 SGHTS, CDR2 YDEGEE. V lost 0 bases and J lost 6; bases outside the gene matches: 1. The CDR3 covers 14 residues.

The V gene is TRBV6-1, the J gene TRBJ1-6; TRBD1 might be the D (5 bases). The V end was cut by 3 bases, the J end by 7 bases, with 7 bases between. Germline values: CDR1 MNHNS, CDR2 SASEGT. The CDR3 sequence is 13 residues long. This CDR3 reads CASSDRENSPLHF. The CDR3 coding sequence is TGTGCCAGCAGTGACAGGGAAAATTCACCCCTCCACTTT.

This clone ranks as medium-sized. The rearrangement joins TRBV5-6 to TRBJ2-1; D might be TRBD2 (5 bases). Trimming took off 3 bases at V and 3 bases at J, with 16 bases between the two ends. Germline CDR1 SGHDT, CDR2 YYEEEE. The CDR3 consists of 16 residues. The CDR3 loop is CASSSQPLRDYNEQFF. In nucleotides, the CDR3 is TGTGCCAGCAGCTCACAACCGTTGAGGGACTACAATGAGCAGTTCTTC.

The chain joins TRBV12-5 to TRBJ1-5; D is perhaps TRBD1 (6 bases). The V and J ends lost 6 bases and 4 bases respectively, with 10 bases between them. CDR3 length equals 13 residues. Germline CDR1 and CDR2: LGHNT and FRNRAP. CDR3 residues: CASGQGLNQPQHF. CDR3 coding DNA: TGTGCTAGTGGCCAGGGGCTGAATCAGCCCCAGCATTTT.

This chain joins TRBV30 and TRBJ2-7; TRBD2 matches 7 bases. The J call could be wrong; TRBJ2-5 is a better fit for the DNA end. This CDR3 has 12 amino acids. Germline V lookup: CDR1 GTSNPN, CDR2 SVGIG (reference sequence). CDR3 DNA: TGTGCCGCACAGGTGGGGGGGGAGACCCAGTACTTC. It encodes CAAQVGGETQYF.

The V call is TRBV11-2, the J call TRBJ2-3, with 10 bases aligning to TRBD2. Germline lookup yields CDR1 SGHAT and CDR2 FQNNGV. V lost 5 bases to trimming and J lost 5 bases; unmatched junction nucleotides: 13. The CDR3 contains 17 residues. CDR3 protein: CASSPSGGLAGVDTQYF. CDR3 nucleotides: TGTGCCAGCAGCCCTTCTGGGGGCCTAGCGGGAGTAGATACGCAGTATTTT. The whole variable domain, filled in from reference TRBV11-2 and TRBJ2-3, reads EAGVAQSPRYKIIEKRQSVAFWCNPISGHATLYWYQQILGQGPKLLIQFQNNGVVDDSQLPKDRFSAERLKGVDSTLKIQPAKLEDSAVYLCASSPSGGLAGVDTQYFGPGTRLTVL.

The chain couples TRBV6-4 to TRBJ2-6; 8 bases agree with TRBD1. The CDR3 loop spans 18 amino acids. V shed 5 bases and J 0 bases; nucleotides not matched to a gene: 9. Looked up from germline, CDR1 is MRHNA and CDR2 is SNTAGT. CDR3 sequence reads: CASSMNRGFTSGANVLTF. The CDR3 DNA sequence: TGTGCCAGCAGTATGAACAGGGGGTTTACCTCTGGGGCCAACGTCCTGACTTTC.

Comments on this clone: The junction departs from germline at one end; a sequencing error may be responsible. The chain uses TRBV6-1 and TRBJ1-2; TRBD1 might be the D (5 bases). Germline values: CDR1 MNHNS, CDR2 SASEGT. The CDR3 loop spans 14 amino acids. CDR3 in DNA: TGTGCCAGCAGTGCGGCAGGGCCTAATTATGGCTACACCTTC. Protein product: CASSAAGPNYGYTF.

The chain joins TRBV7-2 to TRBJ2-5, with 12 bases that match TRBD2. J gave up 5 bases and V 5 bases, and 12 bases lay outside the gene matches. CDR3 size: 17 residues. CDR1 SGHTA and CDR2 FQGNSA come from the germline V gene. The CDR3 nucleotides are TGTGCCAGCAGCGCACGTTCCGGGACTAGCGGGTTCGAGACCCAGTACTTC. It is translated as CASSARSGTSGFETQYF.

J is TRBJ1-6 and V is TRBV18, with 8 bases identical to TRBD1. The junction had 14 bases not matched to a gene; V was cut back by 5 bases and J by 8 bases. CDR1 is KGHSH and CDR2 is LQKENI in the germline V gene. The CDR3 loop spans 17 amino acids. CDR3 protein: CASSWASYGQGYSPLHF. For the CDR3, the DNA is TGTGCCAGCTCATGGGCTTCATACGGACAGGGATATTCACCCCTCCACTTT. Complete variable domain (other parts from reference TRBV18 and TRBJ1-6): NAGVMQNPRHLVRRRGQEARLRCSPMKGHSHVYWYRQLPEEGLKFMVYLQKENIIDESGMPKERFSAEFPKEGPSILRIQQVVRGDSAAYFCASSWASYGQGYSPLHFGNGTRLTVT.

The chain carries TRBV9 and TRBJ2-3; D not resolved. In germline, CDR1 is SGDLS, CDR2 YYNGEE. This CDR3 comprises 14 residues. With 2 bases removed from V and 2 bases from J, the gap between germline ends came to 9 bases. The DNA of the CDR3 is TGTGCCAGCAGCGTGGCTGGTTTCACAGATACGCAGTATTTT. Protein product: CASSVAGFTDTQYF.

The V gene is TRBV5-5, the J gene TRBJ1-3; D remains unclear. CDR3 length equals 15 residues. In germline, CDR1 is SGHKS, CDR2 YYEKEE (reference sequence). The V end was cut by 2 bases, the J end by 0 bases, with 9 bases between. The CDR3 here is CASSFSDTSGNTIYF. The CDR3, as DNA: TGTGCCAGCAGCTTCAGCGATACCTCTGGAAACACCATATATTTT.

The chain links TRBV30 to TRBJ2-5; 9 bases map to TRBD2. The germline CDR1 and CDR2 sequences are GTSNPN and SVGIG (reference sequence). The CDR3 spans 13 residues. V lost 5 bases and J lost 5; bases outside the gene matches: 6. The CDR3 region is CAWHSGSGETQYF. CDR3 coding DNA: TGTGCCTGGCATAGCGGGAGCGGTGAGACCCAGTACTTC.

The genes are TRBV27 and TRBJ2-1; 7 bases are a match to TRBD2. This CDR3 spans 17 amino acids. Germline V gene sequence: CDR1 MNHEY, CDR2 SMNVEV (reference sequence). Trimming at V came to 4 bases and at J to 9 bases, leaving 18 bases not matched to a gene. The CDR3 DNA follows: TGTGCCAGCAGTTCCAGCGGACTAGTTACTAGCATCGGTGAGCAGTTCTTC. Protein: CASSSSGLVTSIGEQFF.

The table lists this clone with a few counts. V usage is TRBV6-5 and J usage is TRBJ2-3, with D unresolved. The CDR3 sequence is 15 residues long. The V gene's germline CDR1 is MNHEY and CDR2 SVGAGI. V lost 0 bases to trimming and J lost 0 bases, with 7 bases between them. CDR3 residues: CASSYSESSTDTQYF. In DNA, the CDR3 is TGTGCCAGCAGTTACTCTGAGAGTAGCACAGATACGCAGTATTTT.

The chain uses TRBV6-6 and TRBJ2-5; TRBD2 agrees at 8 bases. Trimming removed 6 bases from V and 4 bases from J; junction bases left unmatched: 4. Germline V gene lookup returns CDR1 MNHNY and CDR2 SVGAGI (reference sequence). The CDR3 has 13 amino acids. CDR3 nucleotides: TGTGCCAGCAGGCGAGCGGGAGTAGAGACCCAGTACTTC. Translating it yields CASRRAGVETQYF.

The rearrangement uses TRBV4-3 and TRBJ2-7, with 10 nucleotides matching TRBD2. The germline V gene has CDR1 LGHNA and CDR2 YSLEER. V lost 1 base to trimming and J lost 2 bases; unmatched junction nucleotides: 14. This CDR3 is built from 19 residues. CDR3 amino acids: CASSQVGGLGSGRTYEQYF. DNA of the CDR3: TGCGCCAGCAGCCAAGTGGGCGGGCTGGGTAGCGGGAGGACCTACGAGCAGTACTTC.

The chain is built from TRBV27 and TRBJ1-2, with D unresolved. Germline CDR1 is MNHEY and CDR2 is SMNVEV (reference sequence). This CDR3 is 15 amino acids long. Trimming shortened V by 4 bases and J by 7 bases, and 19 bases separated the two germline ends. In DNA form, the CDR3 reads TGTGCCAGCAGTTCCAGCGGGTTGGTAGGATCTGGCTACACCTTC. Residues: CASSSSGLVGSGYTF.

The table lists this clone with a few counts. This chain links TRBV5-1 with TRBJ2-1; TRBD2 agrees at 7 bases. Looked up from germline, CDR1 is SGHRS and CDR2 is YFSETQ. The CDR3 runs 16 residues. Trimming took 0 bases from V and 8 from J; bases not matched to a gene: 11. CDR3 DNA: TGCGCCAGCAGCTTGGCCGCGGCGGGAGAATTTGATGAGCAGTTCTTC. Residues: CASSLAAAGEFDEQFF.

The chain carries TRBV27 and TRBJ2-3; 7 bases line up with TRBD2. This CDR3 contains 14 residues. J gave up 1 base and V 2 bases, and 0 bases lay outside the gene matches. The germline V gene encodes CDR1 MNHEY and CDR2 SMNVEV (reference sequence). CDR3: CASSLGLGTDTQYF. DNA for the CDR3: TGTGCCAGCAGTTTAGGACTAGGCACAGATACGCAGTATTTT.